This T cell receptor beta chain comes out of a study of blood T cells in healthy people across ages. Regarding this clonotype: The antigen remains undetermined.

CDR1 SGHAT and CDR2 FQNNGV come from the germline V gene. J gave up 0 bases and V 2 bases, and 10 bases lay outside the gene matches. The CDR3 is 18 residues long. Study observations and caveats: Measured against age, TCR beta diversity per million T cells decreased in a roughly linear manner.

A J-beta primer mix and a sample-barcoded 5' primer were used in a second PCR of roughly 6 to 11 cycles. Using its own MiXCR run on the 5' RACE reads, TCRdb lists one record per CDR3 protein. The data contain 1.5 million to 2 million distinct CDR3 sequences, roughly 27% of them singletons. V is TRBV11-2 and J is TRBJ2-3; 8 positions agree with TRBD1. This TCR came from a woman in her twenties or thirties in good health. The sample taken for sequencing was blood. CDR3 region: CASSLKGADRESTDTQYF. The CDR3 DNA reads as TGTGCCAGCAGCTTAAAAGGGGCGGACAGGGAAAGCACAGATACGCAGTATTTT.